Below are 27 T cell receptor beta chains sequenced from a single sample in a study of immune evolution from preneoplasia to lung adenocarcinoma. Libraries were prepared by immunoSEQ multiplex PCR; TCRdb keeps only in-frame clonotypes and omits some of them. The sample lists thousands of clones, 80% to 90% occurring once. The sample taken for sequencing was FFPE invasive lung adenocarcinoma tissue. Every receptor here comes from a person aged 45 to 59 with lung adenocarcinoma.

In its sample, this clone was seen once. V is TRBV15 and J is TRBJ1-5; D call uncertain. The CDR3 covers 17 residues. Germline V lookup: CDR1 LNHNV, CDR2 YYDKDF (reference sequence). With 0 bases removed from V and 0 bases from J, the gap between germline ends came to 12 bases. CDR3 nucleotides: TGTGCCACCAGCAGAGATCAGGCGGAACGTAGCAATCAGCCCCAGCATTTT. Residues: CATSRDQAERSNQPQHF.

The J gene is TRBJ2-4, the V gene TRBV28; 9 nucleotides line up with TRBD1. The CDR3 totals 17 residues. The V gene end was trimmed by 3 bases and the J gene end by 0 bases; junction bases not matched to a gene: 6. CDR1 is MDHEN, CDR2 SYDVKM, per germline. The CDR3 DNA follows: TGTGCCAGCAGTTTTCACGGACAGGGGTTAGCCAAAAACATTCAGTACTTC. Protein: CASSFHGQGLAKNIQYF.

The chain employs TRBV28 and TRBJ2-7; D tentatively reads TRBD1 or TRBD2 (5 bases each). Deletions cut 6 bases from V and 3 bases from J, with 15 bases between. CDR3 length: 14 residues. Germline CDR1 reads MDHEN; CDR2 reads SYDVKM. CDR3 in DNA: TGTGCCAGCAGGAGATCCGGGACGGTCTACGAGCAGTACTTC. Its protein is CASRRSGTVYEQYF.

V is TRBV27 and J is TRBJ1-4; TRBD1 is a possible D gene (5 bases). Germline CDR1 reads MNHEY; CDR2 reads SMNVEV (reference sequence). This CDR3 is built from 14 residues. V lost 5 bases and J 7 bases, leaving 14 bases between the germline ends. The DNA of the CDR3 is TGTGCCAGCAGTCCCGAGGCAGGGAGTGAAAAACTGTTTTTT. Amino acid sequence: CASSPEAGSEKLFF.

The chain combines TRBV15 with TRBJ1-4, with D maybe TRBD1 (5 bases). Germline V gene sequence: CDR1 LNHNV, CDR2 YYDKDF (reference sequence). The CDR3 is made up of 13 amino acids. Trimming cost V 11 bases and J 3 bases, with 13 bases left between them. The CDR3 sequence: CASQRGPNEKLFF. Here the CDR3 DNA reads TGTGCCTCTCAGAGGGGACCTAATGAAAAACTGTTTTTT.

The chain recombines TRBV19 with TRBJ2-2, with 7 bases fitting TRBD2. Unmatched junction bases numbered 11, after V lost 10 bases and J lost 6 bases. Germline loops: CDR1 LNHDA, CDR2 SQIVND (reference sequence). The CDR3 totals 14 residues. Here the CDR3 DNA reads TGTGCCACCAGGGAGGGAATGGGTTCCGGGGAGCTGTTTTTT. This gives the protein CATREGMGSGELFF.

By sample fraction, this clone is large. The CDR3 reads CASSLVRGRGSYEQYF. As DNA, the CDR3 is TGTGCCAGCAGCTTAGTGAGGGGGAGGGGTTCCTACGAGCAGTACTTC. The rearrangement links TRBV11-2 to TRBJ2-7; weak D call: TRBD2 (7 bases). Trimming cost V 1 base and J 1 base, with 14 bases left between them. This CDR3 region has 16 residues. Germline loops: CDR1 SGHAT, CDR2 FQNNGV.

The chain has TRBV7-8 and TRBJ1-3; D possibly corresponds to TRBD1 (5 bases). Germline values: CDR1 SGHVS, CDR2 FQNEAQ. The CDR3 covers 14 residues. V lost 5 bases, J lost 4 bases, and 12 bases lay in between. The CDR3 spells CASSVGTEGNTIYF. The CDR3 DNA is TGTGCCAGCAGCGTCGGGACGGAAGGAAACACCATATATTTT.

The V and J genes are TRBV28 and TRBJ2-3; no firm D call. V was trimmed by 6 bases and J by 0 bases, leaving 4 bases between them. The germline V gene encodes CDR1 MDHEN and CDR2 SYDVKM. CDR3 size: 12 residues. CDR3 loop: CASSKSTDTQYF. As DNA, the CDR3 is TGTGCCAGCAGCAAGAGCACAGATACGCAGTATTTT.

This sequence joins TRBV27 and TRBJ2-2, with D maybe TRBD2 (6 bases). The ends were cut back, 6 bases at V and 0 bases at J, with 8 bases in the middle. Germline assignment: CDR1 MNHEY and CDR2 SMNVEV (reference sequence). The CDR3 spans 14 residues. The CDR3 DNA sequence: TGTGCCAGCAGCGGAGGGGCGAACACCGGGGAGCTGTTTTTT. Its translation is CASSGGANTGELFF.

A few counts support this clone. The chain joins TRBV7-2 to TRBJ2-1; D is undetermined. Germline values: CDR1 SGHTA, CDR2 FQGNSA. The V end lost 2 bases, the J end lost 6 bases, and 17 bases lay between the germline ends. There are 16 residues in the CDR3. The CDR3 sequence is CASSLQPPSRSNEQFF. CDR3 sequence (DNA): TGTGCCAGCAGCTTACAACCCCCTAGTCGTAGCAATGAGCAGTTCTTC.

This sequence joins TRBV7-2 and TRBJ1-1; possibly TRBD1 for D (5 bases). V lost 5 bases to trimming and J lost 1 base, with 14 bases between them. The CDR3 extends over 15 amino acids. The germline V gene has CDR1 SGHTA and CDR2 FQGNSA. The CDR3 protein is CASSPSVGTNTEAFF. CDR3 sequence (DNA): TGTGCCAGCAGCCCCAGCGTCGGGACGAACACTGAAGCTTTCTTT.

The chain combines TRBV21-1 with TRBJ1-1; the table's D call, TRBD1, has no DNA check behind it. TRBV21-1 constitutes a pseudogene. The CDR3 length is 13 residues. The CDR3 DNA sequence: TGTGCCAGCAGACAAGACAGGGGGTCTAGAGCTTTCTTT. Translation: CASRQDRGSRAFF.

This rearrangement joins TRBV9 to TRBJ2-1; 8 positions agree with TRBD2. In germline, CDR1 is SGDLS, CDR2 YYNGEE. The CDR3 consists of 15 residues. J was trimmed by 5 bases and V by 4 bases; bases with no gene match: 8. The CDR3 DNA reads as TGTGCCAGCAGCTTAGCCGGGAGGGAGAACAATGAGCAGTTCTTC. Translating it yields CASSLAGRENNEQFF. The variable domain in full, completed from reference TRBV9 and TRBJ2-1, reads DSGVTQTPKHLITATGQRVTLRCSPRSGDLSVYWYQQSLDQGLQFLIQYYNGEERAKGNILERFSAQQFPDLHSELNLSSLELGDSALYFCASSLAGRENNEQFFGPGTRLTVL.

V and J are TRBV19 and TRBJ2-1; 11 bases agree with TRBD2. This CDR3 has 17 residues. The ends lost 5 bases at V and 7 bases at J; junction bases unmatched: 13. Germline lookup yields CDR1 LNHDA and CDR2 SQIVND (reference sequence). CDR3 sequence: CASSSPLLAGVVNEQFF. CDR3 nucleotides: TGTGCCAGTAGTTCCCCACTACTAGCGGGAGTAGTTAATGAGCAGTTCTTC.

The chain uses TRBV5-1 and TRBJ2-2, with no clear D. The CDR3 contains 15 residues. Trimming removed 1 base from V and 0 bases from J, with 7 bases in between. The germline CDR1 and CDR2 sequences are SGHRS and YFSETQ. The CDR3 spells CASSLSGTNTGELFF. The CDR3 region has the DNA TGCGCCAGCAGCTTGTCCGGAACGAACACCGGGGAGCTGTTTTTT.

CDR3 coding DNA: TGTGCCTGGAGTGGAGGAGGGGCCGCTGAAGCTTTCTTT. It is translated as CAWSGGGAAEAFF. The chain combines TRBV30 with TRBJ1-1; D is perhaps TRBD1 (5 bases). Per germline, CDR1 GTSNPN and CDR2 SVGIG (reference sequence). V was pared by 1 base and J by 6 bases, with 12 bases between. The CDR3 has 13 amino acids.

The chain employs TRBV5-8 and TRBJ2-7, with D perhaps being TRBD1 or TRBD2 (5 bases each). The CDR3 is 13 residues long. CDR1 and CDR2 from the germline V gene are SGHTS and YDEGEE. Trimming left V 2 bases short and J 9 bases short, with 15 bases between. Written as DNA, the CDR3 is TGTGCCAGCAGCTTCAGGGACCCGCCCCGGCAGTACTTC. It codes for CASSFRDPPRQYF.

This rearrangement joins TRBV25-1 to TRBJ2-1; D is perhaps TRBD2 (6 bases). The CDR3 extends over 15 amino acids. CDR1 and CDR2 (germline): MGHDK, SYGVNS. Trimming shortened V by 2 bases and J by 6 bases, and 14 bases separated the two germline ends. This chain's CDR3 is CASSEVGGKANEQFF. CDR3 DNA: TGTGCCAGCAGTGAAGTCGGCGGGAAGGCCAATGAGCAGTTCTTC.

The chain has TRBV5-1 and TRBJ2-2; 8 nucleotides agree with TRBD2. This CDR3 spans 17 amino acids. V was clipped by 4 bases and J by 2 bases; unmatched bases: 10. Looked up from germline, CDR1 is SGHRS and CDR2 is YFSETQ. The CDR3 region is CASSQDIAGSNTGELFF. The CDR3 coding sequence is TGCGCCAGCAGCCAAGATATAGCGGGATCTAACACCGGGGAGCTGTTTTTT. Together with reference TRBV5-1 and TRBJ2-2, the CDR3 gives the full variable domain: KAGVTQTPRYLIKTRGQQVTLSCSPISGHRSVSWYQQTPGQGLQFLFEYFSETQRNKGNFPGRFSGRQFSNSRSEMNVSTLELGDSALYLCASSQDIAGSNTGELFFGEGSRLTVL.

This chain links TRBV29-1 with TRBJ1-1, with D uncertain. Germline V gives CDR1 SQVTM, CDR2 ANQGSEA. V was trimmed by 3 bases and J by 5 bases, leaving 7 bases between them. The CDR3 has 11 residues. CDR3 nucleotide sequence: TGCAGCGTTGACACCAGTACTGAAGCTTTCTTT. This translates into CSVDTSTEAFF. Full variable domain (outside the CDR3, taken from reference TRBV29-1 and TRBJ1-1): SAVISQKPSRDICQRGTSLTIQCQVDSQVTMMFWYRQQPGQSLTLIATANQGSEATYESGFVIDKFPISRPNLTFSTLTVSNMSPEDSSIYLCSVDTSTEAFFGQGTRLTVV.

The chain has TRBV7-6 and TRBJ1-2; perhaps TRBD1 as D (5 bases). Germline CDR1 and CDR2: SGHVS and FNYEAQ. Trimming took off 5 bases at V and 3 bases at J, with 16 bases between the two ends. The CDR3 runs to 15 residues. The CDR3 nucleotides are TGTGCCAGCAGCCCCGGAGCCGGCAGGGACTATGGCTACACCTTC. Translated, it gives CASSPGAGRDYGYTF. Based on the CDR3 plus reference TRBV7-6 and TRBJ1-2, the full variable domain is GAGVSQSPRYKVTKRGQDVALRCDPISGHVSLYWYRQALGQGPEFLTYFNYEAQQDKSGLPNDRFSAERPEGSISTLTIQRTEQRDSAMYRCASSPGAGRDYGYTFGSGTRLTVV.

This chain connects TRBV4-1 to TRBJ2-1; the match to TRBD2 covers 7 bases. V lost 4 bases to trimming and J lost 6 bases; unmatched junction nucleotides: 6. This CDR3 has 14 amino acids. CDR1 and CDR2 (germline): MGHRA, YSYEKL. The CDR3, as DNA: TGCGCCAGCAGCCGGGCGGGGGAGGGCAATGAGCAGTTCTTC. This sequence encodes CASSRAGEGNEQFF.

The DNA for the CDR3 is TGTGCCAGCAGTTTATGGGCTGCCCACTGGCCTGAGCAGTTCTTC. It translates to CASSLWAAHWPEQFF. The genes are TRBV27 and TRBJ2-1; D is uncertain. This CDR3 has 15 amino acids. CDR1 and CDR2 from the germline V gene are MNHEY and SMNVEV (reference sequence). V lost 1 base and J lost 9, with 16 bases in between.

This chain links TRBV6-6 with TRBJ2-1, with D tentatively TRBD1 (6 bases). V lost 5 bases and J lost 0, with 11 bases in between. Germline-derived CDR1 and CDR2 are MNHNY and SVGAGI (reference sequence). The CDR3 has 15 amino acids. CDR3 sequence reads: CASSIKDSSYNEQFF. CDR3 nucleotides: TGTGCCAGCAGTATCAAGGACAGCTCCTACAATGAGCAGTTCTTC.

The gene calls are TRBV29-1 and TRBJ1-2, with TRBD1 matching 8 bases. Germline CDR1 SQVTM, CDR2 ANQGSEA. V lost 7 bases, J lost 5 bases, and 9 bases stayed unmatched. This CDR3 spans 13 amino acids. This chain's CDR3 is CSAYMDRVYGYTF. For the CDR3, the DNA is TGCAGCGCATATATGGACAGGGTTTATGGCTACACCTTC.

The CDR3 here is CASSPPGAGGLSLGVTTDTQYF. CDR3 in DNA: TGTGCCAGCAGCCCACCGGGAGCGGGAGGCCTCAGCTTAGGAGTAACCACAGATACGCAGTATTTT. The chain combines TRBV7-3 with TRBJ2-3; 9 bases fit TRBD2. The germline gives CDR1 SGHTA, CDR2 FQGTGA. CDR3 length equals 22 residues. V gave up 5 bases and J gave up 2 bases; unmatched junction bases: 26.